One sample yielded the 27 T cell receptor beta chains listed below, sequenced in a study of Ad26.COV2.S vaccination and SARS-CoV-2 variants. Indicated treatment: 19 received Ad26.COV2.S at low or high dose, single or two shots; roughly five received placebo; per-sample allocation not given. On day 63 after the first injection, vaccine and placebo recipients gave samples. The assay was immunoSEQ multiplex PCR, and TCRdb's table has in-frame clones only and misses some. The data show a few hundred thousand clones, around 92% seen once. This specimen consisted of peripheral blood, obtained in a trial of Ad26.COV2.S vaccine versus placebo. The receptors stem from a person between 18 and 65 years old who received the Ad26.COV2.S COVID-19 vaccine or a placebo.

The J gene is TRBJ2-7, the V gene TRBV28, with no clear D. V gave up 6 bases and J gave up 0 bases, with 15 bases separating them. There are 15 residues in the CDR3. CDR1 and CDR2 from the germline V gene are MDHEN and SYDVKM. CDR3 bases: TGTGCCAGCAGCCACGACGGACCTCCCTCCTACGAGCAGTACTTC. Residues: CASSHDGPPSYEQYF.

The CDR3 bases are TGTGCCAGCAGCTTAGTACTAGCGGGGGACTACGAGCAGTACTTC. The encoded protein is CASSLVLAGDYEQYF. The chain links TRBV7-9 to TRBJ2-7; TRBD2 matches at 11 bases. The ends lost 1 base at V and 3 bases at J; junction bases unmatched: 2. The germline gives CDR1 SEHNR, CDR2 FQNEAQ (reference sequence). There are 15 residues in the CDR3.

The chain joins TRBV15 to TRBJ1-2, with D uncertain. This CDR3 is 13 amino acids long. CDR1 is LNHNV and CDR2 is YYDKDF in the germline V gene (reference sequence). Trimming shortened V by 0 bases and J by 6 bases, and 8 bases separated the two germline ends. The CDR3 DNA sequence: TGTGCCACCAGCAGAGATCCTAGGGATGGCTACACCTTC. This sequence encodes CATSRDPRDGYTF. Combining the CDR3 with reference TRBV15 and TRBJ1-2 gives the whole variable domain DAMVIQNPRYQVTQFGKPVTLSCSQTLNHNVMYWYQQKSSQAPKLLFHYYDKDFNNEADTPDNFQSRRPNTSFCFLDIRSPGLGDTAMYLCATSRDPRDGYTFGSGTRLTVV.

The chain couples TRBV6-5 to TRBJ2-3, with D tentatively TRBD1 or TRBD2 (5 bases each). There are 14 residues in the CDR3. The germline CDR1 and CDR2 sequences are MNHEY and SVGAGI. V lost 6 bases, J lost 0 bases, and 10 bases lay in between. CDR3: CASRGDRSTDTQYF. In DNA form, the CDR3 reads TGTGCCAGCAGAGGGGACCGAAGCACAGATACGCAGTATTTT.

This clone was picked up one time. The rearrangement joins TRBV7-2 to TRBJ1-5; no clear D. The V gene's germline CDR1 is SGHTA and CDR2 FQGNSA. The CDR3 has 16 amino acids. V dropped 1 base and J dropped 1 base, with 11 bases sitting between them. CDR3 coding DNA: TGTGCCAGCAGCTTAGGACCGGGGTCCAGCAATCAGCCCCAGCATTTT. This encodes CASSLGPGSSNQPQHF.

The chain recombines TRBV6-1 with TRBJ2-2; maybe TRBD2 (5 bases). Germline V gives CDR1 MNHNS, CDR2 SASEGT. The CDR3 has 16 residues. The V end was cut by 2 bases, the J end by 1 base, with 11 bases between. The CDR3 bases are TGTGCCAGCAGTGAACCGAGGGCACAGAACACCGGGGAGCTGTTTTTT. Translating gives CASSEPRAQNTGELFF.

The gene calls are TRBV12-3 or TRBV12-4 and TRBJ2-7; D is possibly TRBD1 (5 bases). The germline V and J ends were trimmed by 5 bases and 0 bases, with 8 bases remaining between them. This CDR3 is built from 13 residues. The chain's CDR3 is CASSRTSSYEQYF. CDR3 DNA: TGTGCCAGCAGTAGGACAAGCTCCTACGAGCAGTACTTC.

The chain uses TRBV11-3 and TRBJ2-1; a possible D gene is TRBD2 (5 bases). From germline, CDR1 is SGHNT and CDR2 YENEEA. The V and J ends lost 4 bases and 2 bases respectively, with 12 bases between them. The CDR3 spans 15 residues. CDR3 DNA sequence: TGTGCCAGCAGCTCGCGGGCCACAACCTACAATGAGCAGTTCTTC. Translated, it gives CASSSRATTYNEQFF. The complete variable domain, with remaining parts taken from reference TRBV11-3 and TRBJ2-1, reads EAGVVQSPRYKIIEKKQPVAFWCNPISGHNTLYWYLQNLGQGPELLIRYENEEAVDDSQLPKDRFSAERLKGVDSTLKIQPAELGDSAVYLCASSSRATTYNEQFFGPGTRLTVL.

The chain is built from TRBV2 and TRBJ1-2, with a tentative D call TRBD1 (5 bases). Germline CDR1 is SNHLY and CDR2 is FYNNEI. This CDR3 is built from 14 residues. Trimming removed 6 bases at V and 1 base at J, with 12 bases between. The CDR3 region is CASRQRQINYGYTF. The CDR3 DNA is TGTGCCAGCAGACAGAGACAGATTAACTATGGCTACACCTTC. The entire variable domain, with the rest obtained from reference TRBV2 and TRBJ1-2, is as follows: EPEVTQTPSHQVTQMGQEVILRCVPISNHLYFYWYRQILGQKVEFLVSFYNNEISEKSEIFDDQFSVERPDGSNFTLKIRSTKLEDSAMYFCASRQRQINYGYTFGSGTRLTVV.

The CDR3 DNA sequence: TGCGCCAGCAGCTTGTCCGGGGAAGCGAGCTATGGCTACACCTTC. Its translation: CASSLSGEASYGYTF. V is TRBV5-1 and J is TRBJ1-2; no reliable D call. CDR1 is SGHRS and CDR2 is YFSETQ in the germline V gene. The CDR3 loop spans 15 amino acids. V was clipped by 1 base and J by 4 bases, with 14 bases between them. Filled out from reference TRBV5-1 and TRBJ1-2, the complete variable domain reads KAGVTQTPRYLIKTRGQQVTLSCSPISGHRSVSWYQQTPGQGLQFLFEYFSETQRNKGNFPGRFSGRQFSNSRSEMNVSTLELGDSALYLCASSLSGEASYGYTFGSGTRLTVV.

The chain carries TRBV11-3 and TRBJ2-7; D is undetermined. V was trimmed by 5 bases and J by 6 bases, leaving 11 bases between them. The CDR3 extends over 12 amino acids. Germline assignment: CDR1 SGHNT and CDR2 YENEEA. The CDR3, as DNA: TGTGCCAGCAGCGTTTCTACGGGCGAGCAGTACTTC. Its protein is CASSVSTGEQYF.

The CDR3: CSASPRVSTDTQYF. As DNA, the CDR3 is TGCAGTGCTAGTCCCCGAGTCAGCACAGATACGCAGTATTTT. This chain uses TRBV20-1 with TRBJ2-3; D not resolved. The V end lost 3 bases, the J end lost 0 bases, and 10 bases lay between the germline ends. Germline V lookup: CDR1 DFQATT, CDR2 SNEGSKA (reference sequence). This CDR3 contains 14 residues.

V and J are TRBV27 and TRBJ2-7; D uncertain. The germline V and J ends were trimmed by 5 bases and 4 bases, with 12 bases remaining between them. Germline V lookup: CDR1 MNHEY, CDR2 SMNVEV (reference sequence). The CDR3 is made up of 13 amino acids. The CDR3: CASSPPSPYEQYF. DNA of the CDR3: TGTGCCAGCAGTCCCCCTTCTCCTTACGAGCAGTACTTC.

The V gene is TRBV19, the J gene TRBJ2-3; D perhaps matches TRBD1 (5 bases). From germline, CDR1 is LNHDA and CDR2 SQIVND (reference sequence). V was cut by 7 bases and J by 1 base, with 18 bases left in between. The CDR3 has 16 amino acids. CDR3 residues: CASTTPPGRGTDTQYF. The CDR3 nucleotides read TGTGCCAGTACCACCCCGCCGGGCAGGGGCACAGATACGCAGTATTTT.

CDR3 sequence: CASSIGGQPNEAFF. The CDR3 coding sequence is TGTGCCAGCAGCATAGGGGGACAGCCTAATGAAGCTTTCTTT. The rearrangement uses TRBV9 and TRBJ1-1; 7 bases map to TRBD1. The CDR3 sequence is 14 residues long. The germline V gene has CDR1 SGDLS and CDR2 YYNGEE. The V gene end was trimmed by 4 bases and the J gene end by 7 bases; junction bases not matched to a gene: 10.

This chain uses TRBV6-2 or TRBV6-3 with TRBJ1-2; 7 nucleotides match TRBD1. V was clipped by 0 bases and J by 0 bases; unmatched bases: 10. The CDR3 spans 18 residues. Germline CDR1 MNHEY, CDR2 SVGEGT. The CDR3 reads CASSYSIGTVTANYGYTF. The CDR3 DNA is TGTGCCAGCAGTTACTCGATTGGGACAGTAACAGCTAACTATGGCTACACCTTC.

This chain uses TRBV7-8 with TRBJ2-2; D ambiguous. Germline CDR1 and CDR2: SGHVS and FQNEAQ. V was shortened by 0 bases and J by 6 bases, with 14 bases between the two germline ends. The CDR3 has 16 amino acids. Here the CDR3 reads CASSLARPGSPGELFF. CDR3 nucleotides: TGTGCCAGCAGCTTAGCGAGGCCCGGGTCCCCCGGGGAGCTGTTTTTT.

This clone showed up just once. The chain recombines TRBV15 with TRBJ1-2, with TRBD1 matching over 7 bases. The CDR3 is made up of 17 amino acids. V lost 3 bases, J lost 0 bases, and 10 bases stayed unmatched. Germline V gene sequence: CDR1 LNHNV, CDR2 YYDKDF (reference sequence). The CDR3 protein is CATSRLTGSGANYGYTF. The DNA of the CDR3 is TGTGCCACCAGCAGGCTGACAGGGAGCGGGGCTAACTATGGCTACACCTTC. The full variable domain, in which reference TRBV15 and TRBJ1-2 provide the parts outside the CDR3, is DAMVIQNPRYQVTQFGKPVTLSCSQTLNHNVMYWYQQKSSQAPKLLFHYYDKDFNNEADTPDNFQSRRPNTSFCFLDIRSPGLGDTAMYLCATSRLTGSGANYGYTFGSGTRLTVV.

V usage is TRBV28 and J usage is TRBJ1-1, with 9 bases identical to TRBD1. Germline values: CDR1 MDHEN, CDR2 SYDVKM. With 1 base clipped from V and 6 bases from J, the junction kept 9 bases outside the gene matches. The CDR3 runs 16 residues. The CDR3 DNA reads TGTGCCAGCAGTTTATCCCTGGGACAGGGAATCGCTGAAGCTTTCTTT. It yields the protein CASSLSLGQGIAEAFF.

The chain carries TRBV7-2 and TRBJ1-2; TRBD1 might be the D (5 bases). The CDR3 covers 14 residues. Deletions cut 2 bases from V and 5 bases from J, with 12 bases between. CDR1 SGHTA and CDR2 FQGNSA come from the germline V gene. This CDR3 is CASSLRGTIYGYTF. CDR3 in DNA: TGTGCCAGCAGCTTAAGGGGCACCATTTATGGCTACACCTTC.

As DNA, the CDR3 is TGTGCCAGCAGCCCAACGGGACGGTACTACAATGAGCAGTTCTTC. This codes for CASSPTGRYYNEQFF. This chain joins TRBV7-9 and TRBJ2-1, with D perhaps given as TRBD1 or TRBD2 (5 bases each). The germline V and J ends were trimmed by 5 bases and 3 bases, with 14 bases remaining between them. Looked up from germline, CDR1 is SEHNR and CDR2 is FQNEAQ (reference sequence). This CDR3 comprises 15 residues.

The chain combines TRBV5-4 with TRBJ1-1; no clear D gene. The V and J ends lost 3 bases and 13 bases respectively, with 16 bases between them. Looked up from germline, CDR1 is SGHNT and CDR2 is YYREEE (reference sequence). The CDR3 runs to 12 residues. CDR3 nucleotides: TGTGCCAGCAGCTCACCGGCAGGTGGGTATTTCTTT. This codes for CASSSPAGGYFF.

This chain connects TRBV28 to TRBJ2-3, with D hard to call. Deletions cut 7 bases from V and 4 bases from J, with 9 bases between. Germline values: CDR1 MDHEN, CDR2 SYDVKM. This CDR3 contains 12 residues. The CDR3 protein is CASNYASDTQYF. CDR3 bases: TGTGCCAGCAACTACGCCTCAGATACGCAGTATTTT.

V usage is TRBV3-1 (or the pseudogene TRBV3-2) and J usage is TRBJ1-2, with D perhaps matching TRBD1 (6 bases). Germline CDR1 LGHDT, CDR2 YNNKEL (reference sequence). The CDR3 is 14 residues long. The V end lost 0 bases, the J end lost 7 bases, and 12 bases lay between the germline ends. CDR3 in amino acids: CASSQDYRVSGYTF. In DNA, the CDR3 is TGTGCCAGCAGCCAAGACTACAGGGTATCTGGCTACACCTTC.

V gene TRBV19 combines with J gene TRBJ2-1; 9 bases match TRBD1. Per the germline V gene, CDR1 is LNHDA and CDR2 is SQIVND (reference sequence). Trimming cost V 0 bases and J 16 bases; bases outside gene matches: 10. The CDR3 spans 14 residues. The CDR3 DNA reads TGTGCCAGTAGTATAGATGGGAGGGGACAGGGAGGATTCTTC. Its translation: CASSIDGRGQGGFF.

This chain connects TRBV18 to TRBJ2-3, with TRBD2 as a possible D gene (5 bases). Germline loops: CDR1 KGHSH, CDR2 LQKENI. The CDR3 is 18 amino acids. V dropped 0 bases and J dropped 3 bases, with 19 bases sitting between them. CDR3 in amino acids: CASSPPVPGIVGTDTQYF. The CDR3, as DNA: TGTGCCAGCTCACCACCAGTACCGGGGATAGTGGGGACAGATACGCAGTATTTT.

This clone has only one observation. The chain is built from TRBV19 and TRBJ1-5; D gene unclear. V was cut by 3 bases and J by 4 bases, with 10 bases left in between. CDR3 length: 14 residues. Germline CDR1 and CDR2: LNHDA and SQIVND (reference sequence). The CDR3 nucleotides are TGTGCCAGTAGTATCACCCAGTTTAATCAGCCCCAGCATTTT. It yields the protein CASSITQFNQPQHF.